The following is a T cell receptor (beta chain) sequence with its context. CDR1 and CDR2 (germline): SGDLS, YYNGEE. Trimming at V came to 4 bases and at J to 7 bases, leaving 1 base not matched to a gene. The CDR3 totals 12 residues. This sample stems from a study of blood T cell repertoires in COVID-19. Whole-study context: The United States, Italy and Spain provided the acute and convalescent COVID-19 samples. The analysed material was cDNA or gDNA that came from T cells, B-cell-depleted T cells, or PBMCs.

TCRdb's table, derived via immunoSEQ multiplex PCR, lists solely in-frame clones and lacks some. The top ten clones hold around an eighth of a sample with fewer than 200,000 clones, 85% to 90% of them seen once. Seattle cases were enrolled at active infection and followed longitudinally. Sequenced: peripheral blood. The chain employs TRBV9 and TRBJ2-1, with 8 nucleotides matching TRBD1. The source of this sequence is a woman aged 70-85 years with COVID-19, enrolled during active disease. The CDR3 nucleotides read TGTGCCAGCAGCCGGACAGGGAATGAGCAGTTCTTC. Amino acids: CASSRTGNEQFF.